This TCR beta chain was identified during a study of blood T cell repertoires in COVID-19. Looking at the study overall: Samples representing acute and convalescent COVID-19 were sourced from the United States, Italy and Spain. The cDNA or gDNA used as material had been derived from T cells, B-cell-depleted T cells, or PBMCs.

The authors' processing: Quantification of nucleated cells was approximated via reference gene primer amplification. This table comes from immunoSEQ multiplex PCR, and its TCRdb copy is limited to in-frame clones, with some not included. V, J and clone size were drawn from that table, and D and trimming were deduced from the DNA. The table shows 290,000 or so clones, with about nine tenths occurring only once. The CDR3 consists of 13 residues. J gave up 7 bases and V 1 base, and 1 base lay outside the gene matches. The germline V gene has CDR1 SEHNR and CDR2 FQNEAQ (reference sequence). Sequencing was carried out using peripheral blood. The sequence came from a man younger than 35 with active or convalescent COVID-19. The chain uses TRBV7-9 and TRBJ1-2; 9 bases fit TRBD1. The DNA for the CDR3 is TGTGCCAGCAGCTTAGGGACAGGGGTTGGCTACACCTTC. Protein: CASSLGTGVGYTF.